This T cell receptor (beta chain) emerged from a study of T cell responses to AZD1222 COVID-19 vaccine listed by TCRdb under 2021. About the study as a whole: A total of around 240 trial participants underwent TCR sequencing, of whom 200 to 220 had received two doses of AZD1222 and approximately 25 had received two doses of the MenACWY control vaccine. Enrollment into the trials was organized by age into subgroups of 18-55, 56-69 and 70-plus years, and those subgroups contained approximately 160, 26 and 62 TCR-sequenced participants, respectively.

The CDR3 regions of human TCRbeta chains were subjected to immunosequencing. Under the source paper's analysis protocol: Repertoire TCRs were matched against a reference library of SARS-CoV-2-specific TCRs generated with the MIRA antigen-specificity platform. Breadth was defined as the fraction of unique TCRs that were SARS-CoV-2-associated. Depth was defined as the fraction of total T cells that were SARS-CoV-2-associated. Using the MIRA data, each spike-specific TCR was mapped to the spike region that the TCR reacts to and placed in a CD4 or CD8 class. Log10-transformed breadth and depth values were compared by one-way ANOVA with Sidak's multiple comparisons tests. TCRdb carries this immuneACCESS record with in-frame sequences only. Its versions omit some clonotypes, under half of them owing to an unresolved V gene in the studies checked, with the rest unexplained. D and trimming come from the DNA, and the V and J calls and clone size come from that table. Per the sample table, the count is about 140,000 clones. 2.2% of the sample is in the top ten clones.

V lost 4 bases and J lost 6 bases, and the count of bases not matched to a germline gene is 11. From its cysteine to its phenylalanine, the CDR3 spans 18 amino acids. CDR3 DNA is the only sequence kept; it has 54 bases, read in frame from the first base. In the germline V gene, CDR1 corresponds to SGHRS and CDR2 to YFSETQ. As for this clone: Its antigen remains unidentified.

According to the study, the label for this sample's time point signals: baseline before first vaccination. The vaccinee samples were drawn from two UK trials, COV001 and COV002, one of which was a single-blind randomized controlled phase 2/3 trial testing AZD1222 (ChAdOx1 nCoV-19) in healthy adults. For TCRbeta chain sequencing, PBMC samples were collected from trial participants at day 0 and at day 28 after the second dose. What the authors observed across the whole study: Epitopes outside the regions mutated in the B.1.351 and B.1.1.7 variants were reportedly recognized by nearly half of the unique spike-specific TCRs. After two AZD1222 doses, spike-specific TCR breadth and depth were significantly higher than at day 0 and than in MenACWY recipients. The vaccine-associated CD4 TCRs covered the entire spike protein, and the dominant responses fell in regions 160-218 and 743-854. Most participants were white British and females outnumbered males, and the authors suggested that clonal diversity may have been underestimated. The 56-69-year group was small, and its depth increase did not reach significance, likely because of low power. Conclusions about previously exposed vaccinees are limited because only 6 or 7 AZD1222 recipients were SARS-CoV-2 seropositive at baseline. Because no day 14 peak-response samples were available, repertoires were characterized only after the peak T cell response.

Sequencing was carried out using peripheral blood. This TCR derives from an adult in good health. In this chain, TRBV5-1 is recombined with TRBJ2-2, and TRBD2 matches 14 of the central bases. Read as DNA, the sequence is TGCGCCAGCAGCCTCTACGGCCAGACTAGCGGGGGGGCCGGGGAGCTGTTTTTT. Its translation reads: CASSLYGQTSGGAGELFF.